The 30 T cell receptor beta chains below all came from one sample that was sequenced in a study of Ad26.COV2.S vaccination and SARS-CoV-2 variants. Profiling relied on immunoSEQ multiplex PCR, and the TCRdb table lists in-frame clones only, not all of them. The profile shows approximately 250,000 clones, roughly 87% of them singletons. Described treatment: some 20 received Ad26.COV2.S at low or high dose, single or two shots; roughly five received placebo; per-sample allocation not given. Material that was analyzed had been drawn on day 63 after the first vaccine or placebo injection. Specimen: peripheral blood, collected in a trial of Ad26.COV2.S vaccine versus placebo. Every receptor here comes from a person aged 18-60 years who received the Ad26.COV2.S COVID-19 vaccine or a placebo.

This chain joins TRBV12-3 or TRBV12-4 and TRBJ2-7; TRBD1 aligns across 7 bases. V lost 1 base to trimming and J lost 6 bases; unmatched junction nucleotides: 0. This CDR3 is 12 amino acids long. CDR3 region: CASSLGQGEQYV. The CDR3 DNA sequence: TGTGCCAGCAGTTTAGGACAGGGCGAGCAGTACGTC.

The CDR3 reads CASSSYRDWVDTQYF. The CDR3 nucleotides are TGTGCCAGCAGCTCCTACAGGGATTGGGTGGATACGCAGTATTTT. This sequence joins TRBV5-6 and TRBJ2-3; tentative D call: TRBD1 (6 bases). CDR1 and CDR2 from the germline V gene are SGHDT and YYEEEE. CDR3 length equals 15 residues. The ends were cut back, 3 bases at V and 6 bases at J, with 17 bases in the middle.

This clone appeared a few times. This chain joins TRBV10-1 and TRBJ1-2; D gene uncertain. V gave up 0 bases and J gave up 6 bases, with 8 bases separating them. The CDR3 contains 13 residues. Per germline, CDR1 WNHNN and CDR2 SYGVQD (reference sequence). This CDR3 reads CASSESPPNGYTF. As DNA, the CDR3 is TGCGCCAGCAGTGAGTCTCCCCCCAATGGCTACACCTTC.

The rearrangement uses TRBV18 and TRBJ1-4; no definite D call. CDR1 is KGHSH and CDR2 is LQKENI in the germline V gene. The CDR3 is 15 amino acids. The ends were cut back, 0 bases at V and 3 bases at J, with 8 bases in the middle. The CDR3 reads CASSPPLGSNEKLFF. CDR3 sequence (DNA): TGTGCCAGCTCACCACCGTTGGGGTCTAATGAAAAACTGTTTTTT.

This clone was seen only once. The chain's CDR3 is CASSYTSGGYTGELFF. In DNA form, the CDR3 reads TGTGCCAGCAGCTACACTAGCGGGGGTTACACCGGGGAGCTGTTTTTT. V usage is TRBV7-2 and J usage is TRBJ2-2; 11 bases are a match to TRBD2. The CDR3 extends over 16 amino acids. Trimming took 4 bases from V and 3 from J; bases not matched to a gene: 4. Looked up from germline, CDR1 is SGHTA and CDR2 is FQGNSA.

The CDR3 spells CASSPPTGQNTEAFF. CDR3 nucleotide sequence: TGTGCCAGCAGCCCACCGACAGGGCAGAACACTGAAGCTTTCTTT. The chain recombines TRBV7-9 with TRBJ1-1, with 7 bases lining up with TRBD1. The CDR3 is 15 amino acids. After removal of 5 bases from V and 1 base from J, the junction contained 7 bases not matched to a gene. CDR1 is SEHNR and CDR2 is FQNEAQ in the germline V gene (reference sequence).

In DNA, the CDR3 is TGTGCCAGCAGTGAACAGACCAAGGGGACGCAGTATTTT. Translating it yields CASSEQTKGTQYF. V is TRBV6-4 and J is TRBJ2-3; the D gene is possibly TRBD1 (5 bases). The germline V gene encodes CDR1 MRHNA and CDR2 SNTAGT. V was clipped by 3 bases and J by 9 bases, with 13 bases between them. The CDR3 is 13 amino acids.

A single count supports this clone. CDR3 nucleotide sequence: TGTGCCAGCAGCCAAGACCCCCGGGACACGGGGTATTCACCCCTCCACTTT. Translation gives CASSQDPRDTGYSPLHF. This sequence joins TRBV3-1 (or the pseudogene TRBV3-2) and TRBJ1-6; the D gene is possibly TRBD1 (6 bases). The CDR3 has 17 residues. The V end lost 0 bases, the J end lost 8 bases, and 17 bases lay between the germline ends. From germline, CDR1 is LGHDT and CDR2 YNNKEL (reference sequence).

V and J are TRBV19 and TRBJ1-3, with a weak D call TRBD1 (6 bases). The V end lost 10 bases, the J end lost 0 bases, and 10 bases lay between the germline ends. Germline CDR1 LNHDA, CDR2 SQIVND (reference sequence). The CDR3 has 13 residues. CDR3 loop: CATSTGSGNTIYF. The CDR3 bases are TGTGCCACATCGACAGGCTCTGGAAACACCATATATTTT.

The genes are TRBV2 and TRBJ2-5; D gene uncertain. Deletions cut 8 bases from V and 3 bases from J, with 7 bases between. This CDR3 is 11 amino acids long. CDR1 and CDR2 from the germline V gene are SNHLY and FYNNEI. The CDR3 loop is CASGMEETQYF. The CDR3 nucleotides are TGTGCCAGCGGCATGGAAGAGACCCAGTACTTC.

The chain joins TRBV6-6 to TRBJ1-1; perhaps TRBD1 as D (5 bases). The CDR3 sequence is 14 residues long. The V end lost 7 bases, the J end lost 4 bases, and 16 bases lay between the germline ends. CDR1 and CDR2 (germline): MNHNY, SVGAGI (reference sequence). The CDR3 DNA follows: TGTGCCAGCACCCTAGCCGGGGGACCCACTGAAGCTTTCTTT. The encoded protein is CASTLAGGPTEAFF.

The chain couples TRBV5-1 to TRBJ2-5, with D unresolved. CDR3 length: 14 residues. Germline V gene sequence: CDR1 SGHRS, CDR2 YFSETQ. The V end lost 0 bases, the J end lost 1 base, and 7 bases lay between the germline ends. CDR3 bases: TGCGCCAGCAGCTTGGAACCAGCCCAAGAGACCCAGTACTTC. Its protein is CASSLEPAQETQYF. The whole variable domain, filled in from reference TRBV5-1 and TRBJ2-5, reads KAGVTQTPRYLIKTRGQQVTLSCSPISGHRSVSWYQQTPGQGLQFLFEYFSETQRNKGNFPGRFSGRQFSNSRSEMNVSTLELGDSALYLCASSLEPAQETQYFGPGTRLLVL.

This rearrangement joins TRBV12-3 or TRBV12-4 to TRBJ2-3; D not certain. V was pared by 5 bases and J by 2 bases, with 8 bases between. The CDR3 is 13 amino acids. The CDR3 DNA reads as TGTGCCAGCAGTAGCGCCAACACAGATACGCAGTATTTT. It is translated as CASSSANTDTQYF.

In its sample, this clone was seen a few times. This chain connects TRBV7-2 to TRBJ1-3, with 10 bases aligning to TRBD1. V lost 5 bases and J lost 0; bases outside the gene matches: 10. There are 18 residues in the CDR3. Germline V gene sequence: CDR1 SGHTA, CDR2 FQGNSA. Here the CDR3 reads CASSPRGTGAPSGNTIYF. DNA of the CDR3: TGTGCCAGCAGCCCCCGAGGGACAGGGGCCCCCTCTGGAAACACCATATATTTT.

This chain uses TRBV6-2 or TRBV6-3 with TRBJ2-7, with D possibly matching TRBD1 (6 bases). V was shortened by 0 bases and J by 4 bases, with 13 bases between the two germline ends. Germline CDR1 and CDR2: MNHEY and SVGEGT. The CDR3 is made up of 15 amino acids. The CDR3 region has the DNA TGTGCCAGCAGTTACTCTGGGGGCTCAGCGTACGAGCAGTACGTC. It yields the protein CASSYSGGSAYEQYV.

Comments on this clone: The same CDR3 also results from other DNA sequences found in this sample. V is TRBV18 and J is TRBJ1-2; no clear D. Trimming took 3 bases from V and 2 from J, leaving 7 bases between them. CDR3 length equals 13 residues. Germline-derived CDR1 and CDR2 are KGHSH and LQKENI. The CDR3 loop is CASSPLRNYGYTF. CDR3 DNA sequence: TGTGCCAGCTCACCTCTACGGAACTATGGCTACACCTTC.

The chain combines TRBV2 with TRBJ2-1; 10 bases fit TRBD2. After removal of 0 bases from V and 6 bases from J, the junction contained 2 bases not matched to a gene. The germline V gene encodes CDR1 SNHLY and CDR2 FYNNEI. The CDR3 has 15 amino acids. The CDR3 here is CASSEAGLASNEQFF. CDR3 DNA: TGTGCCAGCAGTGAAGCGGGACTAGCGAGCAATGAGCAGTTCTTC.

This sequence joins TRBV6-5 and TRBJ1-4; D is unclear. Germline CDR1 MNHEY, CDR2 SVGAGI. This CDR3 is 13 amino acids long. V gave up 1 base and J gave up 6 bases, with 6 bases separating them. CDR3 coding DNA: TGTGCCAGCAGTTACTACCGGGATGAAAAACTGTTTTTT. Translated, it gives CASSYYRDEKLFF.

This rearrangement joins TRBV5-1 to TRBJ2-3; maybe TRBD2 (6 bases). Germline V gene lookup returns CDR1 SGHRS and CDR2 YFSETQ. The V and J ends lost 0 bases and 1 base respectively, with 9 bases between them. This CDR3 is built from 15 residues. In DNA, the CDR3 is TGCGCCAGCAGCTTGGTGGAGGGTGGCACAGATACGCAGTATTTT. Residues: CASSLVEGGTDTQYF.

V and J are TRBV2 and TRBJ1-1, with D possibly being TRBD1 (5 bases). V was pared by 0 bases and J by 5 bases, with 7 bases between. Germline V gene data show CDR1 as SNHLY and CDR2 as FYNNEI. This CDR3 comprises 13 residues. The CDR3 sequence is CASSEAGETEAFF. The CDR3 DNA sequence: TGTGCCAGCAGTGAAGCGGGGGAAACTGAAGCTTTCTTT.

The chain links TRBV27 to TRBJ2-7; the match to TRBD1 covers 7 bases. With 5 bases clipped from V and 1 base from J, the junction kept 11 bases outside the gene matches. CDR3 length equals 16 residues. CDR1 is MNHEY and CDR2 is SMNVEV in the germline V gene (reference sequence). DNA for the CDR3: TGTGCCAGCAGTCCCTTAGGACAGGTCCCATCCTACGAGCAGTACGTC. Its protein product is CASSPLGQVPSYEQYV.

This clone was found once. The V call is TRBV7-3, the J call TRBJ1-6; 7 bases agree with TRBD1. V was clipped by 5 bases and J by 7 bases; unmatched bases: 2. CDR3 size: 13 residues. In germline, CDR1 is SGHTA, CDR2 FQGTGA. For the CDR3, the DNA is TGTGCCAGCAGCGCGGACAGGAATTCACCCCTCCACTTT. Translating it yields CASSADRNSPLHF.

This chain joins TRBV5-8 and TRBJ1-5; D gene ambiguous. The V gene's germline CDR1 is SGHTS and CDR2 YDEGEE. Trimming stripped 6 bases from V and 5 bases from J, with 18 bases between. The CDR3 length is 15 residues. The CDR3 DNA follows: TGTGCCAGCACCAGTTCACGTCGGCTCCATCAGCCCCAGCATTTT. Its translation: CASTSSRRLHQPQHF.

This clone was recorded once. CDR3: CASSYGAGGWNEQFF. In nucleotides, the CDR3 is TGTGCCAGCAGTTACGGAGCGGGAGGCTGGAATGAGCAGTTCTTC. The chain couples TRBV6-2 or TRBV6-3 to TRBJ2-1; 9 bases are shared with TRBD2. Trimming took 2 bases from V and 7 from J; bases not matched to a gene: 6. Germline assignment: CDR1 MNHEY and CDR2 SVGEGT. The CDR3 runs 15 residues.

The rearrangement joins TRBV24-1 to TRBJ2-7; D is unclear. The CDR3 sequence is 11 residues long. The V gene's germline CDR1 is KGHDR and CDR2 SFDVKD. V lost 7 bases, J lost 0 bases, and 3 bases lay in between. The chain's CDR3 is CATRSSYEQYV. CDR3 coding DNA: TGTGCCACCAGGAGCTCCTACGAGCAGTACGTC.

A note on this clone: The same CDR3 can be traced to other DNA sequences in this sample. The chain employs TRBV6-2 or TRBV6-3 and TRBJ2-5; D is unclear. The CDR3 runs to 11 residues. The germline V gene has CDR1 MNHEY and CDR2 SVGEGT. V was shortened by 2 bases and J by 2 bases, with 0 bases between the two germline ends. The CDR3 loop reads CASSYQETQYF. In DNA, the CDR3 is TGTGCCAGCAGTTACCAAGAGACCCAGTACTTC.

This CDR3 is CASARGIGPYNEQFF. The CDR3 nucleotides read TGTGCCAGCGCCAGGGGTATCGGCCCCTACAATGAGCAGTTCTTC. The V and J genes are TRBV2 and TRBJ2-1; tentatively, D is TRBD1 (6 bases). Germline-derived CDR1 and CDR2 are SNHLY and FYNNEI. Trimming took off 8 bases at V and 2 bases at J, with 16 bases between the two ends. The CDR3 sequence is 15 residues long.

This clone was detected only a few times. Written as DNA, the CDR3 is TGCGCCAGCAGCGTCGGGGGAGTCTGGGGAGAAAACACCATATATTTT. This translates into CASSVGGVWGENTIYF. V and J are TRBV5-1 and TRBJ1-3; the D gene is possibly TRBD1 (5 bases). The germline V gene encodes CDR1 SGHRS and CDR2 YFSETQ. This CDR3 is built from 16 residues. The V gene lost 4 bases and the J gene lost 6 bases, with 20 bases spanning the gap.

The chain is built from TRBV7-2 and TRBJ1-5; 11 bases agree with TRBD1. With 5 bases clipped from V and 6 bases from J, the junction kept 6 bases outside the gene matches. The CDR3 sequence is 15 residues long. Germline V gene sequence: CDR1 SGHTA, CDR2 FQGNSA. This CDR3 reads CASSEGQGAVQPQHF. CDR3 bases: TGTGCCAGCAGCGAAGGACAGGGGGCGGTTCAGCCCCAGCATTTT.

This chain connects TRBV27 to TRBJ2-1, with unresolved D. This CDR3 region has 14 residues. Germline CDR1 reads MNHEY; CDR2 reads SMNVEV (reference sequence). V shed 3 bases and J shed 5 bases, with 11 bases lying between them. CDR3 sequence (DNA): TGTGCCAGCAGTTTTTTCCCCCGCCACAATGAGCAGTTCTTC. It encodes CASSFFPRHNEQFF.